This T cell receptor beta chain came from a study of glioma-infiltrating T cells. Germline V gene data show CDR1 as DFQATT and CDR2 as SNEGSKA (reference sequence). This CDR3 has 14 amino acids. Trimming removed 3 bases at V and 5 bases at J, with 17 bases between. This clonotype was detected once. TCR alpha and beta CDR3 regions were amplified from RNA using iRepertoire nested multiplex PCR. TCRdb recomputed calls from the multiplex PCR reads with MiXCR, one row per CDR3 protein. The table has roughly 190,000 distinct CDR3 sequences, approximately 30% seen once. Sequenced material: glioma tissue, nonneoplastic brain tissue, or PBMCs (not recorded which). The chain links TRBV20-1 to TRBJ2-7, with D maybe TRBD1 (6 bases). The sequence was obtained from a human donor with low-grade glioma or glioblastoma, undergoing nonglioma brain surgery, or in good health (not recorded which). The CDR3 sequence is CSARGACLGHEQYF. The CDR3 DNA follows: TGCAGTGCTAGGGGGGCGTGTCTCGGTCACGAGCAGTACTTC.